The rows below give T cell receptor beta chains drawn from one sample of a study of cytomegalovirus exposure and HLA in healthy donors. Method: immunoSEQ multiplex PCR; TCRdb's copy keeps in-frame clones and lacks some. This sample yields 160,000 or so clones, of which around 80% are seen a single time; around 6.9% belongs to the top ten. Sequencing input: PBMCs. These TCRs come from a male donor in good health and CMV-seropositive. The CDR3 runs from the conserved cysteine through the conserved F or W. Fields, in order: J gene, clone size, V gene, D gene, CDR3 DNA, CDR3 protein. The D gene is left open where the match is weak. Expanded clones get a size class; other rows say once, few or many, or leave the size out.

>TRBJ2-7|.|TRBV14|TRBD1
TGTGCCAGCAGCCTCGCCGGACAGGGAGCAATCAACGAGCAGTACTTC
CASSLAGQGAINEQYF
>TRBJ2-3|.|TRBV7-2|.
TGTGCCGGAGGAGGGGCGAGCACAGATACGCAGTATTTT
CAGGGASTDTQYF
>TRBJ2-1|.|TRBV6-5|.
TGTGCCAGCAGTTACTCGAAAACTAGATTCAATGAGCAGTTCTTC
CASSYSKTRFNEQFF
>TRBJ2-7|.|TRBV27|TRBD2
TGTGCCAGCTCCCGGACTAGCGCATCCTACGAGCAGTACTTC
CASSRTSASYEQYF
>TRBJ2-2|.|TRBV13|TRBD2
TGTGCCAGCAGCTTAGAGCGGGAAAACGGGGAGCTGTTTTTT
CASSLERENGELFF
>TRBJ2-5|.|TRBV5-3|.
TGTGCCAGAAGCTTCGATGGGTGGGGGGTGGAGACCCAGTACTTC
CARSFDGWGVETQYF
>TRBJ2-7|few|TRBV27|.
TGTGCCAGCAGTTTTAGTTTCGAGGCCTACGAGCAGTACTTC
CASSFSFEAYEQYF
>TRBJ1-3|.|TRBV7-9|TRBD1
TGTGCCAGCAGCGGGGCACAGGGGGTGAAAGGAAACACCATATATTTT
CASSGAQGVKGNTIYF
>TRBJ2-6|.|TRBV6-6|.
TGTGCCAGCAGTTACTCGATAGTTTCTGGGGCCAACGTCCTGACTTTC
CASSYSIVSGANVLTF
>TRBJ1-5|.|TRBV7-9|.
TGTTCCAGCAGCTTAGCCGGCAATCAGCCCCAGCATTTT
CSSSLAGNQPQHF
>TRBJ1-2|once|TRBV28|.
TGTGCCAGCTTCGTAAAGCCCTATGGCTACACCTTC
CASFVKPYGYTF
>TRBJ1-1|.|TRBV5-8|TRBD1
TGTGCCAGCAGCTCTACCGACAGGGTGTGGAACACTGAAGCCTTCTTT
CASSSTDRVWNTEAFF
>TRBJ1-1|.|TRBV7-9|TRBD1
TGTTCCAGCAGCCTACAGGGACAGGGCGGGACTGAAGCTTTCTTT
CSSSLQGQGGTEAFF
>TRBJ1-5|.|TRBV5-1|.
TGCGCCAGCAGCTTACAGGGAATGGGCAATCAGCCCCAGCATTTT
CASSLQGMGNQPQHF
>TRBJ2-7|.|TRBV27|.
TGTGCCAGCAGGGCGGCAGGGATTCCCTACGAGCAGTACTTC
CASRAAGIPYEQYF
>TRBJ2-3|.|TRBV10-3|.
TGTGCCATCAGTGAGGAACGAATAGCGCTCGAGTATGCAGATACGCAGTATTTT
CAISEERIALEYADTQYF
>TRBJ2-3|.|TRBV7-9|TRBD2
TGTGCCAGCATCTCACCGGGACTAGCGACCAGAATGGGCACAGATACGCAGTATTTT
CASISPGLATRMGTDTQYF
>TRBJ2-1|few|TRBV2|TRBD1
TGTGCCAGCACCGAACAGGGGCTTTGGAGGAATGAGCAGTTCTTC
CASTEQGLWRNEQFF
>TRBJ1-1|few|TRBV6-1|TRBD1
TGTGCCAGCATTCAGGGGAACAGGGGAGCTTTCTTT
CASIQGNRGAFF
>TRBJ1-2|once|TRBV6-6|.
TGTGCCAGCAGTTATACGGACTCCTATGGCTACACCTTC
CASSYTDSYGYTF
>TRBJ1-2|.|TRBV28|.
TGTGCCAGCACCATTGGACAGAGGAACGGCTACACCTTC
CASTIGQRNGYTF
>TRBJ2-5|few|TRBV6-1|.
TGTGCCAGCAGTAACCGGGGTCCGGAGACCCAGTACTTC
CASSNRGPETQYF
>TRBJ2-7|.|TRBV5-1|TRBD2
TGCGCCAGCAGCACGGGACTAGCGGGCCAGACGCCACAGCAGTACTTC
CASSTGLAGQTPQQYF
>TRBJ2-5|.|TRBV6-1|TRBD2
TGTGCCAGCAGTGACGGCGGGAGGGCCTGGGAGACCCAGTACTTC
CASSDGGRAWETQYF
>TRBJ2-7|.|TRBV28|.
TGTGCCAGCAGGTCACGGCTAGCTGCGTACTTC
CASRSRLAAYF
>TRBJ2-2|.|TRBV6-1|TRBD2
TGTGCCAGCAGTGAAGGGTATCGACTAGCGGCGAACACCGGGGAGCTGTTTTTT
CASSEGYRLAANTGELFF
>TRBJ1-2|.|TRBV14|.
TGTGCCAGCAGCCAAGGAGTTCCCGCGTTTTACACCTTC
CASSQGVPAFYTF
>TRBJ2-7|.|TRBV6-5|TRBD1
TGTGCCAGCGGACAGGGAACCGAGCAGTACTTC
CASGQGTEQYF
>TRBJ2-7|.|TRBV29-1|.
TGCAGCGTGCGGTGGCAGGGGGGTCACGAGCAGTACTTC
CSVRWQGGHEQYF
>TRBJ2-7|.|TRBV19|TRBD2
TGTGCCAGTAGTATTACGGGAGGGACCGGAGAGCAGTACTTC
CASSITGGTGEQYF
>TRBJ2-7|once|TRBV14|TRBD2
TGTGCCAGCAGCCTCCGACTAGCGGGCCTCTACGAGCAGTACTTC
CASSLRLAGLYEQYF
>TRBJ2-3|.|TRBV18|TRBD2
TGTGCCAGCTCACAAGGACTAGCGGGAAGCACAGATACGCAGTATTTT
CASSQGLAGSTDTQYF
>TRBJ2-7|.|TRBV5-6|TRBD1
TGTGCCAGCAGCTTACAGGGGACCCAAACCTACGAGCAGTACTTC
CASSLQGTQTYEQYF
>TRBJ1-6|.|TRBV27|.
TGTGCCAGCAGTCCGCCCACGGGTTCCTTAAGTTCACCCCTCCACTTT
CASSPPTGSLSSPLHF
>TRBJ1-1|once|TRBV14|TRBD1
TGTGCCAGCAGCCGTAGGACAGGGATGAACACTGAAGCTTTCTTT
CASSRRTGMNTEAFF
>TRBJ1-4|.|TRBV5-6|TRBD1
TGTGCCAGCAGCCCAAACAGGGGGCCGGATGAAAAACTGTTTTTT
CASSPNRGPDEKLFF
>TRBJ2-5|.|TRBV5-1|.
TGCGCCAGCACCCCGGCGGTGCGGGGTCCCCAAGAGACCCAGTACTTC
CASTPAVRGPQETQYF
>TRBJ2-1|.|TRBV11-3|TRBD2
TGTGCCAGCAGCTTTGGTTGGGCGGGAGGGCCCAATGAGCAGTTCTTC
CASSFGWAGGPNEQFF
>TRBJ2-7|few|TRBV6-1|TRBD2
TGTGCCAGCAGTGAAGAGGGGAGCGGGAGGGAGGGCGAGCAGTACTTC
CASSEEGSGREGEQYF
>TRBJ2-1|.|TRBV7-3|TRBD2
TGTGCCAGCAGGTCCGGGACTAGCGGGAGAAATGAGCAGTTCTTC
CASRSGTSGRNEQFF
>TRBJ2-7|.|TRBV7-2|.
TGTGCCAGCAGCGAAGGGACTCCTGTTCCCCCCTACGAGCAGTACTTC
CASSEGTPVPPYEQYF
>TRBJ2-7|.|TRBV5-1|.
TGCGCCAGCAGTCAGCCGGGAGAAGCTGGCTACGAGCAGTACTTC
CASSQPGEAGYEQYF
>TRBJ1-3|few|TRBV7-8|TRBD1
TGTGCCAGCAGCCCGCGGACAGGGAACTCTGGAAACACCATATATTTT
CASSPRTGNSGNTIYF
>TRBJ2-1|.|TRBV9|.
TGTGCCAGCAGCAAGGGGGGGGCAGGAGGGTATGAGCAGTTCTTC
CASSKGGAGGYEQFF
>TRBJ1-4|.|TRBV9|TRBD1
TGTGCCAGCAGCGGACAGGGAACGGCAACTAATGAAAAACTGTTTTTT
CASSGQGTATNEKLFF
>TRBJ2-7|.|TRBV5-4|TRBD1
TGTGCCAGCAGCTTTGGACAGGGGAGGAACGAGCAGTACTTC
CASSFGQGRNEQYF
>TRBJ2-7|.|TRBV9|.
TGTGCCAGCAGCGTTTCGGGCTACGAGCAGTACTTC
CASSVSGYEQYF
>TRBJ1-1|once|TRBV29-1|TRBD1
TGCAGCGTTGAATGGGACAGGGGGTCGGGAGCTTTCTTT
CSVEWDRGSGAFF
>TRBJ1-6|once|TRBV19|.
TGTGCCAGTAGTATAGTCGTCGGGAGTTCCTATAATTCACCCCTCCACTTT
CASSIVVGSSYNSPLHF
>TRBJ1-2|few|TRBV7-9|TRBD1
TGTTCCAGCAGCTTAGGGGCAGGGGGGAACTATGGCTACACCTTC
CSSSLGAGGNYGYTF
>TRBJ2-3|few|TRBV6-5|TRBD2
TGTGCCAGCAGTCCAGCGGGGTCTAGCACAGATACGCAGTATTTT
CASSPAGSSTDTQYF
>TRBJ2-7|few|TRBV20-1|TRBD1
TGCAGTGTTCAGACAGGGAACGAGCAGTACTTC
CSVQTGNEQYF
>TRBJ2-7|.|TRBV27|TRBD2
TGTGCCAGCCGACTAGCGGGAGTTTTCTATGCGGACGAGCAGTACTTC
CASRLAGVFYADEQYF
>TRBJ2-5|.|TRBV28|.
TGTGCCAGCAGTTTATCGGGCAGGGGAGAGACCCAGTACTTC
CASSLSGRGETQYF
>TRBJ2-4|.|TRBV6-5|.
TGTGCCAGCAGGTCGTTGGTGAGCATTCAGTACTTC
CASRSLVSIQYF
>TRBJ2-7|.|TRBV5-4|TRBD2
TGTGCCAGCCGGCTAGCGGGAGTTCACGAGCAGTACTTC
CASRLAGVHEQYF
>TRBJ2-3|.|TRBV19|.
TGTGCCAGTAGTCCTAACCTTCCACCCAGCACAGATACGCAGTATTTT
CASSPNLPPSTDTQYF
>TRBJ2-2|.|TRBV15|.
TGTGCCACCAGCACCCTGAGCGGGCCAGCTGGCCGGGAGCTGTTTTTT
CATSTLSGPAGRELFF
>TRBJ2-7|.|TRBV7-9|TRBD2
TGTGCCAACAGCTTTGTGGGGAGGGTCGAGCAGTACTTC
CANSFVGRVEQYF
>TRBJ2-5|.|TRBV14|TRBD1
TGTGCCAGCAGCCAAGACAGGGGGCCCGGGACCCAGTACTTC
CASSQDRGPGTQYF